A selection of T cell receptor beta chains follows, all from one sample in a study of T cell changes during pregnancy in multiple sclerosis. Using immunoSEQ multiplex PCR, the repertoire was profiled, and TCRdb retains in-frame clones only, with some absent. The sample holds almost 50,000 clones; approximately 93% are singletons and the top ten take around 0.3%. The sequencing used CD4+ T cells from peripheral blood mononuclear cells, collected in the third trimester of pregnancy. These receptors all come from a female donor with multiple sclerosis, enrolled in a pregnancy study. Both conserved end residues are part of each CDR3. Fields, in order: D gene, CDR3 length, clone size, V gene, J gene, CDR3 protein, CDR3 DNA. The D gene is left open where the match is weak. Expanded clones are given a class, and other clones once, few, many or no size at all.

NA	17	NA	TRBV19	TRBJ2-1	CASERGRGRSSYNEQFF	TGTGCCAGTGAAAGAGGAAGGGGCCGGAGCTCCTACAATGAGCAGTTCTTC
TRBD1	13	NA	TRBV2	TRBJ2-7	CASHRGDGYEQYF	TGTGCCAGCCACAGGGGAGATGGCTACGAGCAGTACTTC
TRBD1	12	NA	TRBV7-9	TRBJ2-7	CASSSDRAEQYF	TGTGCCAGCAGCTCCGACAGGGCTGAGCAGTACTTC
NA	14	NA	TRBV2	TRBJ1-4	CASSERGVNEKLFF	TGTGCCAGCAGTGAGAGAGGAGTCAATGAAAAACTGTTTTTT
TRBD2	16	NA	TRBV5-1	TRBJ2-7	CASSRANGAGGPVQYF	TGCGCCAGCAGTAGAGCCAACGGAGCGGGGGGGCCCGTGCAGTACTTC
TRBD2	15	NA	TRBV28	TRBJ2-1	CASSLAEGGYNEQFF	TGTGCCAGCAGCCTAGCCGAGGGAGGGTACAATGAGCAGTTCTTC
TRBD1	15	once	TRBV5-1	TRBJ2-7	CASSLAGTGGYEQYF	TGCGCCAGCAGCTTGGCCGGGACAGGGGGCTACGAGCAGTACTTC
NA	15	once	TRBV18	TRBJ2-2	CASSPAGANTGELFF	TGTGCCAGCTCACCAGCAGGTGCCAACACCGGGGAGCTGTTTTTT
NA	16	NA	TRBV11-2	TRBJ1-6	CASSREDGGYNSPLHF	TGTGCCAGCAGCCGCGAAGACGGAGGCTATAATTCACCCCTCCACTTT
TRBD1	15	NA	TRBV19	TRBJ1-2	CASSIQGTDVYGYTF	TGTGCCAGTAGTATTCAAGGGACAGACGTCTATGGCTACACCTTC
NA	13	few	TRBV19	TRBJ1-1	CASSIPGNTEAFF	TGTGCCAGTAGTATACCCGGTAACACTGAAGCTTTCTTT
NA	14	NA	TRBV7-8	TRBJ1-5	CASSPREYNQPQHF	TGTGCCAGCAGCCCCCGAGAGTATAATCAGCCCCAGCATTTT
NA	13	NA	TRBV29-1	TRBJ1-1	CSVVLLMNTEAFF	TGCAGCGTTGTGCTACTAATGAACACTGAAGCTTTCTTT
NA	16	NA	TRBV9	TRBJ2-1	CASSPQTRTPGNEQFF	TGTGCCAGCAGCCCCCAGACCCGGACCCCAGGGAATGAGCAGTTCTTC
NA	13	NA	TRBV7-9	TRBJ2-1	CASSPPSYNEQFF	TGTGCCAGCAGTCCTCCCTCCTACAATGAGCAGTTCTTC
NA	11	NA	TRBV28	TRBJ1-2	CASSSSYGYTF	TGTGCCAGCAGTTCCTCCTATGGCTACACCTTC
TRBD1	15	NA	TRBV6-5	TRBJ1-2	CASSYSGQGAFGYTF	TGTGCCAGCAGTTACTCCGGACAGGGGGCGTTTGGCTACACCTTC
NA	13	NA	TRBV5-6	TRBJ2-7	CASSFQGSYEQYF	TGTGCCAGCAGCTTCCAGGGATCATACGAGCAGTACTTC
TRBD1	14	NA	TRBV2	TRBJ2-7	CASRGQVTSGEQYF	TGTGCCAGCAGGGGACAGGTGACCTCCGGCGAGCAGTACTTC
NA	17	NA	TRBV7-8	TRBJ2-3	CASSLAGGDPNTDTQYF	TGTGCCAGCAGCTTAGCGGGGGGTGATCCAAACACAGATACGCAGTATTTT
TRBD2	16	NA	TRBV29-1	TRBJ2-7	CSVGAGYRPLGGEQYF	TGCAGCGTTGGAGCGGGATACCGTCCCCTCGGTGGGGAGCAGTACTTC
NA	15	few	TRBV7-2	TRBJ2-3	CASSLTTRPTDTQYF	TGTGCCAGCAGCCTAACGACTAGACCCACAGATACGCAGTATTTT
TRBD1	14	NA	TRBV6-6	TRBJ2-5	CASRSNRGAETQYF	TGTGCCAGCAGATCGAACAGGGGGGCAGAGACCCAGTACTTC
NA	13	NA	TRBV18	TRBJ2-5	CASSPGGFETQYF	TGTGCCAGCTCACCAGGAGGTTTCGAGACCCAGTACTTC
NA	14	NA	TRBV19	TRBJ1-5	CASSIVPPNQPQHF	TGTGCCAGTAGTATTGTTCCTCCGAATCAGCCCCAGCATTTT
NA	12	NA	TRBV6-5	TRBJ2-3	CASRTPPNTQYF	TGTGCCAGCAGGACACCTCCGAATACGCAGTATTTT
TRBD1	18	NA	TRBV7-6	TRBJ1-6	CASSLDRGGGLNNSPLHF	TGTGCCAGCAGCCTGGACAGGGGCGGAGGGCTTAATAATTCACCCCTCCACTTT
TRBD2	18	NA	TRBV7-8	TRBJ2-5	CASSSARVGTSGREAQYF	TGTGCCAGCAGCTCGGCGAGGGTCGGGACTAGCGGGAGGGAGGCCCAGTACTTC
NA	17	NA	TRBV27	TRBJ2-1	CASSLTFQDGQRNEQFF	TGTGCCAGCAGTCTCACATTTCAGGACGGACAGAGGAATGAGCAGTTCTTC
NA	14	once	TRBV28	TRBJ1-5	CASSFQGRNQPQHF	TGTGCCAGCAGTTTTCAGGGTCGAAATCAGCCCCAGCATTTT
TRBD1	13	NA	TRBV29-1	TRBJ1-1	CSVEKTGGTEAFF	TGCAGCGTTGAAAAGACAGGGGGCACTGAAGCTTTCTTT
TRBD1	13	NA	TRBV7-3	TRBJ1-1	CASSPTGADLAFF	TGTGCCAGCAGCCCGACAGGGGCCGACTTGGCTTTCTTT
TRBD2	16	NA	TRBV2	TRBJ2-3	CARYQTSGWFTDTQYF	TGTGCCAGATATCAGACTAGCGGGTGGTTCACAGATACGCAGTATTTT
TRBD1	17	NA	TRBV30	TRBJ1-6	CAWSAGQGAVSGSPLHF	TGTGCCTGGAGTGCGGGACAGGGGGCTGTGTCAGGGTCACCCCTCCACTTT
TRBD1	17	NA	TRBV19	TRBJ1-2	CASSITRDRGLIGGYTF	TGTGCCAGTAGTATAACCCGGGACAGGGGGCTTATTGGTGGCTACACCTTC
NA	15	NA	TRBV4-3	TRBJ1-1	CASSPPDKRDTEAFF	TGCGCCAGCAGCCCTCCCGATAAGAGGGACACTGAAGCTTTCTTT
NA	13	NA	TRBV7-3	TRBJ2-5	CASSLTTEETQYF	TGTGCCAGCAGCTTAACCACAGAAGAGACCCAGTACTTC